Here is one T cell receptor beta chain with its context. Its target is not known. The sample originates from a study of T cell responses to AZD1222 COVID-19 vaccine. Whole-study findings and limits: Spike regions recognized by vaccine-associated CD4 TCRs spanned the protein, led by 160-218 and 743-854.

Assay: immunoSEQ multiplex PCR; the TCRdb copy retains only in-frame clones and omits some. The sample lists more than 100,000 clones; around 86% were seen once. The CDR3 consists of 14 residues. J gave up 1 base and V 6 bases, and 4 bases lay outside the gene matches. Germline assignment: CDR1 SNHLY and CDR2 FYNNEI. This chain joins TRBV2 and TRBJ2-7; 9 bases line up with TRBD1. The material sequenced was peripheral blood, taken on day 0 of AZD1222 vaccination. This TCR derives from an adult in good health. The CDR3 sequence: CASSGQGLSYEQYF. CDR3 nucleotide sequence: TGTGCCAGCAGCGGACAGGGGCTTTCCTACGAGCAGTACTTC.